The 21 T cell receptor beta chains reported below all come from one sample, sequenced in a study of T cell repertoires in ileal Crohn's disease. Sequenced by immunoSEQ multiplex PCR; TCRdb stores in-frame clones only, minus some. The sample lists roughly 3,500 clones, around 70% seen once, with roughly 8.3% in the top ten. Time point meaning: neoterminal ileum biopsy at postoperative endoscopy, about 6 months after surgery. Sequencing was performed on ileal tissue. Every receptor here comes from an adult with Crohn's disease.

The gene calls are TRBV27 and TRBJ1-1; 10 bases align to TRBD1. This CDR3 is 15 amino acids long. Per germline, CDR1 MNHEY and CDR2 SMNVEV (reference sequence). The trim removed 2 bases at V and 4 bases at J, leaving 4 bases unmatched. The CDR3 here is CASSLGTGVLTEAFF. The CDR3 DNA reads as TGTGCCAGCAGTTTAGGGACAGGGGTTCTCACTGAAGCTTTCTTT.

The chain joins TRBV9 to TRBJ1-2; 8 nucleotides line up with TRBD1. V dropped 4 bases and J dropped 2; count of bases not matched to a gene: 4. The CDR3 consists of 14 residues. Per the germline V gene, CDR1 is SGDLS and CDR2 is YYNGEE. CDR3 in amino acids: CASSLGTGNYGYTF. The CDR3 nucleotides are TGTGCCAGCAGCCTAGGGACAGGAAACTATGGCTACACCTTC. Full variable domain (rest looked up from reference TRBV9 and TRBJ1-2): DSGVTQTPKHLITATGQRVTLRCSPRSGDLSVYWYQQSLDQGLQFLIQYYNGEERAKGNILERFSAQQFPDLHSELNLSSLELGDSALYFCASSLGTGNYGYTFGSGTRLTVV.

The gene calls are TRBV9 and TRBJ2-5; TRBD2 agrees at 8 bases. Germline lookup yields CDR1 SGDLS and CDR2 YYNGEE. J was trimmed by 5 bases and V by 0 bases; bases with no gene match: 9. The CDR3 is 16 amino acids. CDR3 region: CASSVGASGGPETQYF. DNA for the CDR3: TGTGCCAGCAGCGTAGGGGCCAGCGGGGGACCTGAGACCCAGTACTTC. Using reference TRBV9 and TRBJ2-5 for the parts outside the CDR3, the full variable domain is DSGVTQTPKHLITATGQRVTLRCSPRSGDLSVYWYQQSLDQGLQFLIQYYNGEERAKGNILERFSAQQFPDLHSELNLSSLELGDSALYFCASSVGASGGPETQYFGPGTRLLVL.

The chain joins TRBV5-1 to TRBJ2-1; D possibly corresponds to TRBD2 (7 bases). V gave up 4 bases and J gave up 7 bases, with 21 bases separating them. This CDR3 is built from 16 residues. Germline V gene sequence: CDR1 SGHRS, CDR2 YFSETQ. The CDR3 region is CASSPRGAGIRNEQFF. CDR3 coding DNA: TGCGCCAGCAGCCCTCGGGGGGCCGGTATTCGGAATGAGCAGTTCTTC.

This rearrangement joins TRBV27 to TRBJ1-2, with 9 nucleotides matching TRBD1. Germline V gene sequence: CDR1 MNHEY, CDR2 SMNVEV (reference sequence). The CDR3 contains 15 residues. Trimming at V came to 3 bases and at J to 4 bases, leaving 6 bases not matched to a gene. The CDR3 sequence is CASSFGTGSGYGYTF. CDR3 bases: TGTGCCAGCAGTTTTGGGACAGGGAGCGGCTATGGCTACACCTTC.

The chain couples TRBV12-5 to TRBJ1-1; D is possibly TRBD1 (5 bases). Trimming took off 0 bases at V and 5 bases at J, with 10 bases between the two ends. The CDR3 has 14 residues. Germline values: CDR1 LGHNT, CDR2 FRNRAP. CDR3 residues: CASGLVNRGTEAFF. The DNA for the CDR3 is TGTGCTAGTGGTTTGGTAAATCGGGGGACTGAAGCTTTCTTT.

This clone was counted a single time. The CDR3 nucleotides are TGTGCCAGCAGTGAAGCCTGGGGGACTTCCTACGAGCAGTACGTC. Amino acids: CASSEAWGTSYEQYV. J is TRBJ2-7 and V is TRBV6-1; a weak D match, TRBD2 (6 bases). The germline V gene has CDR1 MNHNS and CDR2 SASEGT. The CDR3 totals 15 residues. V lost 0 bases to trimming and J lost 1 base, with 10 bases between them.

This clone was counted between two and nine times. This chain uses TRBV10-2 with TRBJ1-6, with D maybe TRBD1 (5 bases). Per germline, CDR1 WSHSY and CDR2 SAAADI. This CDR3 has 15 amino acids. Trimming shortened V by 3 bases and J by 7 bases, and 13 bases separated the two germline ends. The CDR3 DNA reads as TGCGCCAGCAGTGAACTGGGGCAGGTGAATTCACCCCTCCACTTT. Translation gives CASSELGQVNSPLHF.

The V call is TRBV18, the J call TRBJ2-5, with 14 bases fitting TRBD2. The V and J ends lost 3 bases and 1 base, in that order; junction bases with no gene match: 7. Germline lookup yields CDR1 KGHSH and CDR2 LQKENI. The CDR3 runs to 18 residues. CDR3 protein: CASSPRTSGGMPQETQYF. CDR3 nucleotides: TGTGCCAGCTCACCTCGGACTAGCGGGGGGATGCCCCAAGAGACCCAGTACTTC.

The rearrangement uses TRBV6-1 and TRBJ1-2; D may be TRBD1 (5 bases). CDR1 and CDR2 (germline): MNHNS, SASEGT. V lost 4 bases to trimming and J lost 9 bases, with 21 bases between them. The CDR3 spans 15 residues. The CDR3: CASSGLLGGINRYTF. DNA of the CDR3: TGTGCCAGCAGTGGATTGCTGGGGGGGATTAATCGCTACACCTTC.

The V and J genes are TRBV11-2 and TRBJ1-5, with D perhaps matching TRBD1 (5 bases). The CDR3 spans 15 residues. Germline CDR1 reads SGHAT; CDR2 reads FQNNGV. The V and J ends lost 5 bases and 0 bases respectively, with 11 bases between them. CDR3 DNA: TGTGCCAGCAGCCTGGCGGGGGGTAGCAATCAGCCCCAGCATTTT. It encodes CASSLAGGSNQPQHF.

For the CDR3, the DNA is TGCGCCAGCAGTGCCGGGACAGGGAGCACAGATACGCAGTATTTT. This codes for CASSAGTGSTDTQYF. This rearrangement joins TRBV10-2 to TRBJ2-3; 9 bases are shared with TRBD1. The CDR3 consists of 15 residues. The V segment lost 4 bases and the J segment 0 bases; nucleotides outside the gene matches: 2. Germline V gene data show CDR1 as WSHSY and CDR2 as SAAADI.

By its share, this clone is large (0.1 to 1%). The V gene is TRBV4-1, the J gene TRBJ2-7; a weak D match, TRBD1 (6 bases). The CDR3 runs to 16 residues. Germline CDR1 is MGHRA and CDR2 is YSYEKL. Trimming took 3 bases from V and 2 from J, leaving 17 bases between them. The CDR3 sequence is CASSHSLQGSPYEQYF. CDR3 nucleotide sequence: TGCGCCAGCAGCCACTCCCTACAGGGTTCCCCCTACGAGCAGTACTTC.

The DNA for the CDR3 is TGTGCCAGCTCACCACGGGGCAGGTTCGGCTCCTACAATGAGCAGTTCTTC. Its translation is CASSPRGRFGSYNEQFF. The V gene is TRBV18, the J gene TRBJ2-1; tentative D call: TRBD1 (5 bases). Germline lookup yields CDR1 KGHSH and CDR2 LQKENI. The CDR3 contains 17 residues. The V gene lost 1 base and the J gene lost 0 bases, with 13 bases spanning the gap.

The chain is built from TRBV23-1 and TRBJ2-4; tentative D call: TRBD1 (6 bases). TRBV23-1 falls under the ORF class, with uncertain function. This CDR3 is built from 18 residues. V was clipped by 3 bases and J by 0 bases, with 18 bases between them. The CDR3 DNA is TGCGCCAGCAGTCATACGACCACAGGGAATTTAGCCAAAAACATTCAGTACTTC. Protein: CASSHTTTGNLAKNIQYF.

This rearrangement joins TRBV6-1 to TRBJ1-2, with D maybe TRBD1 (5 bases). The CDR3 is made up of 15 amino acids. V shed 4 bases and J shed 8 bases, with 20 bases lying between them. Germline CDR1 reads MNHNS; CDR2 reads SASEGT. The CDR3 region is CASSAGRGTKRGYTF. CDR3 sequence (DNA): TGTGCCAGCAGTGCTGGGCGGGGGACGAAACGGGGCTACACCTTC.

The chain is built from TRBV28 and TRBJ2-1; TRBD1 matches at 11 bases. The J segment lost 14 bases and the V segment lost 6 bases, leaving 3 bases of the junction unmatched. Per the germline V gene, CDR1 is MDHEN and CDR2 is SYDVKM. CDR3 length: 11 amino acids. The CDR3 region is CASRLGQGEFF. The CDR3 DNA sequence: TGTGCCAGCAGATTGGGACAGGGGGAGTTCTTC.

This chain joins TRBV7-9 and TRBJ2-1; D gene unclear. CDR1 and CDR2 from the germline V gene are SEHNR and FQNEAQ (reference sequence). The CDR3 length is 12 residues. V lost 1 base to trimming and J lost 8 bases, with 6 bases between them. The CDR3 DNA sequence: TGTGCCAGCAGCTTAGGTGCGGATGAGCAGTTCTTC. It yields the protein CASSLGADEQFF.

The chain is built from TRBV30 and TRBJ2-7, with D possibly TRBD1 on 6 matching bases. V was trimmed by 1 base and J by 0 bases, leaving 13 bases between them. Germline CDR1 is GTSNPN and CDR2 is SVGIG (reference sequence). The CDR3 totals 15 residues. CDR3 amino acids: CAWSGPTGLSYEQYF. The CDR3 bases are TGTGCCTGGAGTGGACCGACAGGCCTCTCCTACGAGCAGTACTTC.

This rearrangement joins TRBV7-2 to TRBJ2-5; 10 bases agree with TRBD2. The germline CDR1 and CDR2 sequences are SGHTA and FQGNSA. Unmatched junction bases numbered 10, after V lost 6 bases and J lost 9 bases. This CDR3 is 14 amino acids long. In DNA, the CDR3 is TGTGCCAGCAGTCTCCCAGCGGGAGGGGCGGCCCAGTACTTC. Encoded protein: CASSLPAGGAAQYF.

This clone was picked up a small number of times. J is TRBJ1-2 and V is TRBV30; no reliable D call. Germline V gene lookup returns CDR1 GTSNPN and CDR2 SVGIG (reference sequence). V gave up 1 base and J gave up 7 bases, with 7 bases separating them. This CDR3 region has 11 residues. The CDR3 sequence: CAWSGSPGYTF. The CDR3 bases are TGTGCCTGGAGTGGGAGCCCTGGCTACACCTTC.